The 6 T cell receptor beta chains reported below all come from one sample, sequenced in a study of cytomegalovirus exposure and HLA in healthy donors. PCR employed 60 Vbeta and 13 Jbeta primers. The table came from immunoSEQ multiplex PCR; TCRdb's copy has only in-frame clones and leaves some out. The table has a few hundred thousand clones, 80% to 90% seen once; the top ten hold about 3.1%. The sequenced sample consisted of PBMCs. The receptors derive from a man between 25 and 39 years old in good health and CMV-seronegative.

This chain uses TRBV27 with TRBJ1-6, with TRBD1 matching over 7 bases. This CDR3 spans 16 amino acids. V shed 6 bases and J 1 base; nucleotides not matched to a gene: 6. Germline V gives CDR1 MNHEY, CDR2 SMNVEV (reference sequence). CDR3 sequence reads: CASSRQGVSYNSPLHF. The CDR3 DNA reads as TGTGCCAGCAGCCGACAGGGAGTGTCCTATAATTCACCCCTCCACTTT.

The chain has TRBV28 and TRBJ1-1; TRBD1 agrees at 7 bases. Losses at the gene ends were 3 bases for V and 3 bases for J; bases not matched to a gene: 4. Germline V CDR1 and CDR2: MDHEN, SYDVKM. The CDR3 runs 14 residues. The chain's CDR3 is CASSFDRVHTEAFF. The CDR3 DNA sequence: TGTGCCAGCAGTTTCGACAGGGTGCACACTGAAGCTTTCTTT.

The chain links TRBV28 to TRBJ2-7; TRBD2 is a possible D gene (5 bases). The CDR3 loop spans 14 amino acids. The germline V and J ends were trimmed by 3 bases and 2 bases, with 11 bases remaining between them. CDR1 and CDR2 from the germline V gene are MDHEN and SYDVKM. CDR3 loop: CASSFRGRTYEQYF. CDR3 coding DNA: TGTGCCAGCAGTTTCCGGGGTAGAACCTACGAGCAGTACTTC.

V gene TRBV6-5 combines with J gene TRBJ2-3; weak D call: TRBD2 (6 bases). Germline V gene sequence: CDR1 MNHEY, CDR2 SVGAGI. CDR3 size: 15 residues. The V and J ends lost 0 bases and 3 bases respectively, with 10 bases between them. In DNA, the CDR3 is TGTGCCAGCAGTTACTCCTTACGGGGGACAGATACGCAGTATTTT. It specifies CASSYSLRGTDTQYF.

This sequence joins TRBV6-5 and TRBJ1-3; 7 nucleotides match TRBD1. The germline V gene has CDR1 MNHEY and CDR2 SVGAGI. This CDR3 contains 15 residues. V shed 4 bases and J 4 bases; nucleotides not matched to a gene: 7. The CDR3 sequence is CASSLTRGSGNTIYF. The DNA of the CDR3 is TGTGCCAGCAGTTTAACCAGGGGGAGCGGAAACACCATATATTTT.

Here the CDR3 reads CASSAAGGSGNTIYF. The CDR3 DNA reads TGTGCCAGCAGTGCGGCAGGGGGCTCTGGAAACACCATATATTTT. This chain uses TRBV6-1 with TRBJ1-3, with 7 bases aligning to TRBD1. V lost 4 bases, J lost 0 bases, and 3 bases stayed unmatched. Per germline, CDR1 MNHNS and CDR2 SASEGT. This CDR3 has 15 residues.